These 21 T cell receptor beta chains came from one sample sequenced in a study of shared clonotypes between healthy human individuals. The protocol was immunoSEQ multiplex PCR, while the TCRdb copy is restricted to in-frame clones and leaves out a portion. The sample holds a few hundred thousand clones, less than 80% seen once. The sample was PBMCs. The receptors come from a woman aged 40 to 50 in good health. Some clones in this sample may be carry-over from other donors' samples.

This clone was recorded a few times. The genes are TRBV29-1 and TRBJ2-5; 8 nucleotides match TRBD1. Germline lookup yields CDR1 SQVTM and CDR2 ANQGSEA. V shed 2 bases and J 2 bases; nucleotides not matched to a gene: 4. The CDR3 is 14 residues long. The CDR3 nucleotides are TGCAGCGTTGAACGAGACAGGGGACAAGAGACCCAGTACTTC. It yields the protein CSVERDRGQETQYF.

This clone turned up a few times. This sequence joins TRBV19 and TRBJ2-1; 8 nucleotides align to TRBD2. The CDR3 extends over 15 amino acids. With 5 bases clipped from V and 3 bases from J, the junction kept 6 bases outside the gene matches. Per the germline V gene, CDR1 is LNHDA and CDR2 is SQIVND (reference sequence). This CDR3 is CASSQSGRIYNEQFF. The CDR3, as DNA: TGTGCCAGTAGTCAGAGCGGGAGAATCTACAATGAGCAGTTCTTC.

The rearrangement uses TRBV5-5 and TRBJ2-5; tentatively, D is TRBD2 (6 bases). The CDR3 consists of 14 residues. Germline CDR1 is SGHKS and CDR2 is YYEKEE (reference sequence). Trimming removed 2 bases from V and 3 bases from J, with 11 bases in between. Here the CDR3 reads CASSFRDSEETQYF. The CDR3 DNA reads TGTGCCAGCAGCTTCAGGGACTCCGAAGAGACCCAGTACTTC.

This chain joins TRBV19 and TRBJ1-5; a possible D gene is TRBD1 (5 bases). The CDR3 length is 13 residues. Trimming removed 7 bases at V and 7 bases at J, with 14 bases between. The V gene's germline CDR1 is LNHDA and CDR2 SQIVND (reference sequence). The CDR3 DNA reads TGTGCCAGTACCCCGACAGTGAACCAGCCCCAGCATTTT. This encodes CASTPTVNQPQHF.

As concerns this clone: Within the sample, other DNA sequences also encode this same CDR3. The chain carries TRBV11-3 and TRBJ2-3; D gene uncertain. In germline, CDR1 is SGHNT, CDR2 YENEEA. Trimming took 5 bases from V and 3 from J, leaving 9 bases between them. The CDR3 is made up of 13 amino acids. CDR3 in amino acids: CASSSRGTDTQYF. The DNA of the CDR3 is TGTGCCAGCAGCAGTAGAGGTACAGATACGCAGTATTTT.

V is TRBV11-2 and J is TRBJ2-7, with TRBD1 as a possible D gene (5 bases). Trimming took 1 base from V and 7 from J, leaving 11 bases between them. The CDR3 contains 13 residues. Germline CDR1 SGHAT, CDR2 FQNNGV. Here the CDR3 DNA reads TGTGCCAGCAGCTTAGGGGCAGGGTGGGAGCAGTACTTC. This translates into CASSLGAGWEQYF.

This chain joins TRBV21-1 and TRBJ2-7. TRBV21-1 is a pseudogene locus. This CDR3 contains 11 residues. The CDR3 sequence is CASSNICGQYF. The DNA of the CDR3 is TGTGCCAGCAGCAATATATGTGGGCAGTACTTC.

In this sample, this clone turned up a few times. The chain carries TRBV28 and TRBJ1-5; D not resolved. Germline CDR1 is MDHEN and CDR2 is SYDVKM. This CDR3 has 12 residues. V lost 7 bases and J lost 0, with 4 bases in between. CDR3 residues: CASMVSNQPQHF. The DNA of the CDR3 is TGTGCCAGCATGGTTAGCAATCAGCCCCAGCATTTT.

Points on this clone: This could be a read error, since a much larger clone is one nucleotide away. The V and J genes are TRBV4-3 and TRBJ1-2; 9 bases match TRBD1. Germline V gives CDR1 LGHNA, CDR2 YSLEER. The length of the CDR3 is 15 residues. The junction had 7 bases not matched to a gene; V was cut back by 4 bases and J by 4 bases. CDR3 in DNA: TGCGCCAGCAGCCGAGGAATGGGACAGGGCTATGGCTACACCTTC. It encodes CASSRGMGQGYGYTF.

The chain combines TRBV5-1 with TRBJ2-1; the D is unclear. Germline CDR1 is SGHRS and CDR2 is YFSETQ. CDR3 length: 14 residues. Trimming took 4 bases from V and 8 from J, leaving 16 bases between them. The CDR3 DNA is TGCGCCAGCAGCCCGGCCCGGCCGGCATATGAGCAGTTCTTC. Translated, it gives CASSPARPAYEQFF.

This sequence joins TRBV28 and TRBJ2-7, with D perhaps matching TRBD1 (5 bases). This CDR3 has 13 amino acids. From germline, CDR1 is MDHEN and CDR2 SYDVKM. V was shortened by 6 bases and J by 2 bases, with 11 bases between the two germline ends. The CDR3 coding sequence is TGTGCCAGCAGGGAGACAGTAACCTACGAGCAGTACTTC. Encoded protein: CASRETVTYEQYF.

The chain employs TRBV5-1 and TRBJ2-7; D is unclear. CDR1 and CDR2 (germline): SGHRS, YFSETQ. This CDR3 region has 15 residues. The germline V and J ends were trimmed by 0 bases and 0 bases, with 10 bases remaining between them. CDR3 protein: CASSLDLQSSYEQYF. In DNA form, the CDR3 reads TGCGCCAGCAGCTTGGACCTTCAGAGCTCCTACGAGCAGTACTTC.

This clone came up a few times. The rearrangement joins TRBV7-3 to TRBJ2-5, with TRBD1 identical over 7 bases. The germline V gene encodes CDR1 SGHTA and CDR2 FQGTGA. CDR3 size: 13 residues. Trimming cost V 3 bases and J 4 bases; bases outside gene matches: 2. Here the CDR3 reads CASSLGQRETQYF. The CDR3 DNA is TGTGCCAGCAGCTTGGGACAGAGAGAGACCCAGTACTTC.

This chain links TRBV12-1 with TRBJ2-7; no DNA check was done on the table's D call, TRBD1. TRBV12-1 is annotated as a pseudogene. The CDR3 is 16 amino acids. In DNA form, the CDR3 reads TGTGCCAGCAGCTTTGAAAGGGACAGGCAAATTGGCGAGCAGTACTTC. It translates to CASSFERDRQIGEQYF.

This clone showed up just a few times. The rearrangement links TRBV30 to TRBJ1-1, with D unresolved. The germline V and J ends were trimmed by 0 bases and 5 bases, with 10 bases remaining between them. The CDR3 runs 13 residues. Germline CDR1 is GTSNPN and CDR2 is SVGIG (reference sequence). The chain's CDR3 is CAWSVSFGTEAFF. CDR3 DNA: TGTGCCTGGAGTGTATCATTTGGGACTGAAGCTTTCTTT.

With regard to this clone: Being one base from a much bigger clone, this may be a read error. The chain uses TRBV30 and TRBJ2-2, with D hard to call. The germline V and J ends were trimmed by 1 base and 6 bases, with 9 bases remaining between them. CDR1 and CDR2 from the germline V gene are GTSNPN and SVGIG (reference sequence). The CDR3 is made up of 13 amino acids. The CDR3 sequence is CAWSAGKAGELFF. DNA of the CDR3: TGTGCCTGGAGTGCGGGCAAAGCCGGGGAGCTGTTTTTT.

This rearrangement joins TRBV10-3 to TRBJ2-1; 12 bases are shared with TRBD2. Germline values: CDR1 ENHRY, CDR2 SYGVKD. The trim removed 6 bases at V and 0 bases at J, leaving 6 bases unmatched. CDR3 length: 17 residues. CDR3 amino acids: CAIRGTSGLRSYNEQFF. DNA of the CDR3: TGTGCCATCAGAGGGACTAGCGGGCTACGCTCCTACAATGAGCAGTTCTTC.

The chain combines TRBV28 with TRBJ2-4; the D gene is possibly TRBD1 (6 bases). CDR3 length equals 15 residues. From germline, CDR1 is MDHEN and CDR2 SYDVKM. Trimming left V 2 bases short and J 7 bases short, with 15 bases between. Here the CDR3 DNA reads TGTGCCAGCAGTTTAATGGGGGCGTCGGGGAACATTCAGTACTTC. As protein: CASSLMGASGNIQYF. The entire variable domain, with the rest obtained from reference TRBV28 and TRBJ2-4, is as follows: DVKVTQSSRYLVKRTGEKVFLECVQDMDHENMFWYRQDPGLGLRLIYFSYDVKMKEKGDIPEGYSVSREKKERFSLILESASTNQTSMYLCASSLMGASGNIQYFGAGTRLSVL.

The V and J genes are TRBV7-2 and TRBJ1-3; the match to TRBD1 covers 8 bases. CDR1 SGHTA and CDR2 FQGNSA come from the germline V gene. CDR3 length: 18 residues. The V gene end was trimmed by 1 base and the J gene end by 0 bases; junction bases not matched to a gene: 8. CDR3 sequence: CASSLVAPGGLSGNTIYF. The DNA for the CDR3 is TGTGCCAGCAGCTTAGTGGCCCCAGGGGGCCTCTCTGGAAACACCATATATTTT.

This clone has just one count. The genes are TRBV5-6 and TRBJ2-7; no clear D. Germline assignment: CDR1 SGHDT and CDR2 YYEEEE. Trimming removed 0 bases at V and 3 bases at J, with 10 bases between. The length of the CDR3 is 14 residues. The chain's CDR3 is CASSLDPLGYEQYF. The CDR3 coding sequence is TGTGCCAGCAGCTTGGATCCCTTGGGCTACGAGCAGTACTTC.

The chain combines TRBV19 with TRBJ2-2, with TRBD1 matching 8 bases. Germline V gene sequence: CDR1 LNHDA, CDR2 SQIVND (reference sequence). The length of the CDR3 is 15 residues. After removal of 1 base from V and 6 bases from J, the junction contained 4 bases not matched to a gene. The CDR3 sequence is CASSIAQGASGELFF. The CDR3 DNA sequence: TGTGCCAGTAGTATAGCTCAGGGGGCGTCCGGGGAGCTGTTTTTT.